The 4 T cell receptor beta chains below come from one sample, sequenced in a study of shared clonotypes between healthy human individuals. Assay used: immunoSEQ multiplex PCR; TCRdb lists only in-frame clones, some missing. The sample carries about 1 million clones, about 77% recorded once. The specimen sequenced was memory CD4+ T cells sorted from blood. The subset: CD45RA-negative fraction. These receptors were collected from a man younger than 35 in good health.

The V gene is TRBV28, the J gene TRBJ1-5; D remains ambiguous. The CDR3 is 12 amino acids. CDR1 is MDHEN and CDR2 is SYDVKM in the germline V gene. The germline V and J ends were trimmed by 3 bases and 9 bases, with 9 bases remaining between them. The CDR3 spells CASSLTFRPQHF. The CDR3 DNA is TGTGCCAGCAGTTTGACGTTTAGGCCCCAGCATTTT.

The J gene is TRBJ2-7, the V gene TRBV28; 7 nucleotides align to TRBD1. This CDR3 has 16 amino acids. CDR1 is MDHEN and CDR2 is SYDVKM in the germline V gene. The J segment lost 4 bases and the V segment lost 4 bases, leaving 13 bases of the junction unmatched. CDR3 amino acids: CASSSGSWDSRYEQYF. The CDR3 DNA reads TGTGCCAGCAGTTCTGGATCCTGGGACAGTCGGTACGAGCAGTACTTC. The full variable domain, rest sourced from reference TRBV28 and TRBJ2-7, is DVKVTQSSRYLVKRTGEKVFLECVQDMDHENMFWYRQDPGLGLRLIYFSYDVKMKEKGDIPEGYSVSREKKERFSLILESASTNQTSMYLCASSSGSWDSRYEQYFGPGTRLTVT.

The rearrangement links TRBV27 to TRBJ1-5; 10 positions match TRBD1. V shed 6 bases, J shed 6 bases, and the junction held 8 bases outside the gene matches. This CDR3 is built from 15 residues. CDR1 is MNHEY, CDR2 SMNVEV, per germline (reference sequence). Here the CDR3 DNA reads TGTGCCAGCAGGGCGGACAGGGGGGCATCTCAGCCCCAGCATTTT. It yields the protein CASRADRGASQPQHF.

The rearrangement joins TRBV4-2 to TRBJ1-2; 8 positions match TRBD1. With 0 bases clipped from V and 2 bases from J, the junction kept 8 bases outside the gene matches. The CDR3 extends over 17 amino acids. Germline V gene lookup returns CDR1 LGHNA and CDR2 YNFKEQ. CDR3 in DNA: TGTGCCAGCAGCCAAGATTGGGCTACAGGGGGGAACTATGGCTACACCTTC. Translation: CASSQDWATGGNYGYTF.